The source of this T cell receptor (beta chain) is a study of blood T cell repertoires in COVID-19. For the study at large: Samples representing acute and convalescent COVID-19 were sourced from the United States, Italy and Spain. T cells, B-cell-depleted T cells, or PBMCs provided the cDNA or gDNA that served as material.

Original processing methods: Amplification from reference gene primers served as the basis for estimated nucleated cell counts. Only in-frame clones appear in the TCRdb table, and some are missing; sequencing was by immunoSEQ multiplex PCR. V and J calls and clone size follow that table, whereas D and trimming were derived from the DNA. In the table there are 650,000 to 800,000 clones, just under 90% of which are singletons. The CDR3 spans 17 residues. Germline V gene sequence: CDR1 SGDLS, CDR2 YYNGEE. V lost 4 bases, J lost 2 bases, and 19 bases lay in between. The clonotype comes from a woman younger than 30 with acute or convalescent COVID-19. Input material: peripheral blood. The chain links TRBV9 to TRBJ2-1, with D possibly matching TRBD1 (6 bases). The CDR3 is CASSPRGGGLAYNEQFF. The CDR3 nucleotides read TGTGCCAGCAGCCCCCGAGGGGGTGGTTTGGCCTACAATGAGCAGTTCTTC.